This entry lists 8 T cell receptor beta chains sequenced from one sample in a study of T cell responses to AZD1222 COVID-19 vaccine. Here immunoSEQ multiplex PCR was the method, and the copy in TCRdb shows in-frame clones only, minus some. The sample has 100,000 to 150,000 clones; roughly 90% are singletons. The material sequenced was peripheral blood, taken on day 0 of AZD1222 vaccination. The receptors were gathered from an adult in good health.

The V and J genes are TRBV19 and TRBJ1-1, with 7 bases fitting TRBD1. The V gene end was trimmed by 1 base and the J gene end by 4 bases; junction bases not matched to a gene: 3. Germline-derived CDR1 and CDR2 are LNHDA and SQIVND (reference sequence). The CDR3 is 14 amino acids. CDR3 sequence: CASSIGQGVTEAFF. The CDR3 bases are TGTGCCAGTAGTATAGGGCAGGGGGTCACTGAAGCTTTCTTT. Together with reference TRBV19 and TRBJ1-1, the CDR3 gives the full variable domain: DGGITQSPKYLFRKEGQNVTLSCEQNLNHDAMYWYRQDPGQGLRLIYYSQIVNDFQKGDIAEGYSVSREKKESFPLTVTSAQKNPTAFYLCASSIGQGVTEAFFGQGTRLTVV.

The chain combines TRBV19 with TRBJ1-5; D may be TRBD1 (5 bases). Between the trimmed V and J ends, which lost 1 base and 5 bases, there was a span of 12 bases. CDR1 is LNHDA and CDR2 is SQIVND in the germline V gene (reference sequence). The CDR3 totals 15 residues. In DNA, the CDR3 is TGTGCCAGTAGTATAGGGTCGGGGCTATATCAGCCCCAGCATTTT. Its protein is CASSIGSGLYQPQHF.

V and J are TRBV28 and TRBJ1-2; D gene unclear. Trimming removed 4 bases at V and 4 bases at J, with 25 bases between. Germline CDR1 reads MDHEN; CDR2 reads SYDVKM. The CDR3 is 18 residues long. The CDR3 region is CASSSIVGNLPSPYGYTF. CDR3 coding DNA: TGTGCCAGCAGTTCTATCGTGGGTAACTTACCGAGCCCCTATGGCTACACCTTC.

The chain recombines TRBV27 with TRBJ2-3, with TRBD2 identical over 9 bases. CDR1 MNHEY and CDR2 SMNVEV come from the germline V gene (reference sequence). The V gene end was trimmed by 2 bases and the J gene end by 4 bases; junction bases not matched to a gene: 4. This CDR3 contains 15 residues. The CDR3 here is CASSLTTSGPDTQYF. The CDR3 nucleotides read TGTGCCAGCAGTTTAACGACTAGCGGACCAGATACGCAGTATTTT.

V is TRBV9 and J is TRBJ1-6; D is ambiguous. V shed 0 bases and J shed 7 bases, with 11 bases lying between them. Germline CDR1 SGDLS, CDR2 YYNGEE. CDR3 length: 15 amino acids. This CDR3 reads CASSVEGSPNSPLHF. As DNA, the CDR3 is TGTGCCAGCAGCGTAGAGGGCAGCCCAAATTCACCCCTCCACTTT.

CDR3 sequence: CSASTGKGDGYTF. In nucleotides, the CDR3 is TGCAGTGCTAGTACAGGGAAGGGAGATGGCTACACCTTC. V gene TRBV20-1 combines with J gene TRBJ1-2; D is possibly TRBD1 (6 bases). With 3 bases removed from V and 6 bases from J, the gap between germline ends came to 14 bases. The CDR3 has 13 amino acids. Germline V lookup: CDR1 DFQATT, CDR2 SNEGSKA (reference sequence).

The gene calls are TRBV5-6 and TRBJ2-5; possibly TRBD1 or TRBD2 for D (6 bases each). The CDR3 covers 14 residues. V was cut by 6 bases and J by 3 bases, with 15 bases left in between. CDR1 and CDR2 (germline): SGHDT, YYEEEE. For the CDR3, the DNA is TGTGCCAGCATACAAGGGGGGAATGAAGAGACCCAGTACTTC. Protein: CASIQGGNEETQYF.

V usage is TRBV9 and J usage is TRBJ2-5, with no clear D. The ends were cut back, 2 bases at V and 4 bases at J, with 9 bases in the middle. The CDR3 has 13 amino acids. Germline-derived CDR1 and CDR2 are SGDLS and YYNGEE. The CDR3 loop is CASSVRVAETQYF. DNA of the CDR3: TGTGCCAGCAGCGTTCGGGTGGCAGAGACCCAGTACTTC.